This TCR beta chain was sequenced in a study of T cells in women clearing cervical HPV infection. On the study more broadly: Blood came at first lesion visit for cases, post-clearance for controls.

About this clone itself: The sequenced fragment ends 3 residues before the CDR3 boundary, so the rest is inferred from the germline J gene.

The protocol was immunoSEQ multiplex PCR, while the TCRdb copy is restricted to in-frame clones and leaves out a portion. The table for this sample gives about 48,000 clones. Dot-blot hybridization genotyped cervical HPV amplified with MY09/MY11 PCR. The V gene's germline CDR1 is MDHEN and CDR2 SYDVKM. The CDR3 has 16 amino acids. V lost 7 bases to trimming and J lost 4 bases; unmatched junction nucleotides: 13. The chain recombines TRBV28 with TRBJ2-7; 10 bases are a match to TRBD2. Sequencing was carried out using blood buffy coat. This TCR was recovered from a woman aged 18-69 years with a cervical HPV16 infection that either progressed to CIN3+ or cleared (not recorded which). CDR3 bases read: TGTGCCAGCACCCAAACCCCAGCGACTAGCGGGTACGAG. It codes for CASTQTPATSGYE. In full, the CDR3 reads CASTQTPATSGYEQYF.